The clone carrying this T cell receptor (beta chain) occurred a few times. This sample was taken from a study of human T cells and chemical hapten exposure. TCRdb analysed the RACE reads with MiXCR anew, one entry per CDR3 protein. The sample shows about 89,000 distinct CDR3 sequences, 11% of them seen only once. Time point noted: patch test 2, 6 weeks after DPC sensitization. As for treatment: therapeutic diphenylcyclopropenone sensitization with weekly scalp DPC. The source material was whole blood, sampled in connection with sensitization to the hapten diphenylcyclopropenone (DPC). The sequence came from a man aged 40-50 years with alopecia areata. Some clones in this sample may be carry-over from other donors' samples.

CDR3 loop: CSARVEHTDTQYF. CDR3 coding DNA: TGCAGTGCTAGGGTCGAGCACACAGATACGCAGTATTTT. The chain uses TRBV20-1 and TRBJ2-3; unclear D gene. V lost 3 bases and J lost 2, with 9 bases in between. CDR1 is DFQATT and CDR2 is SNEGSKA in the germline V gene (reference sequence). The CDR3 is made up of 13 amino acids.